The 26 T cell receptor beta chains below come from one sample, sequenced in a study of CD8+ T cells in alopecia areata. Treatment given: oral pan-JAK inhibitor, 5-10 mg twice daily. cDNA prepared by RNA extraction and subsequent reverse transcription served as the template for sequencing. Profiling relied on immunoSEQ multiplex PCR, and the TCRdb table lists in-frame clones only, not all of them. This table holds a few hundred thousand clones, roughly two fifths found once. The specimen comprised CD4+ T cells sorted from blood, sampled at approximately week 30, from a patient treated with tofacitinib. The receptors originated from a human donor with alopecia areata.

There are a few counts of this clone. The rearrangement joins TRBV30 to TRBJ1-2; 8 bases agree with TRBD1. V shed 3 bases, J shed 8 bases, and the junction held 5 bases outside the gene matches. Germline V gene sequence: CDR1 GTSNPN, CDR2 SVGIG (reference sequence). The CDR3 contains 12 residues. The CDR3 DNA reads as TGTGCCTGGAGGGCACCAGGGGGCGGCTACACCTTC. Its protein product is CAWRAPGGGYTF.

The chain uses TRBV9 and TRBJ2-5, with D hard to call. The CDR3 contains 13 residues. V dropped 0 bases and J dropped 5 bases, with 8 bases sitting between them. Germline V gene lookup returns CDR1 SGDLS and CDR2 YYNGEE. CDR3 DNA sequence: TGTGCCAGCAGCGTAGGTACTACGGAGACCCAGTACTTC. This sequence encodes CASSVGTTETQYF.

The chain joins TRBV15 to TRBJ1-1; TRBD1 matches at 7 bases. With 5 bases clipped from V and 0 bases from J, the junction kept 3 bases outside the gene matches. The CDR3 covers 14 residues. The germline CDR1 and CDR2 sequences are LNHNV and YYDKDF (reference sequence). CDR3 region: CATSVGQVNTEAFF. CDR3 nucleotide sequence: TGTGCCACCAGCGTCGGACAGGTGAACACTGAAGCTTTCTTT.

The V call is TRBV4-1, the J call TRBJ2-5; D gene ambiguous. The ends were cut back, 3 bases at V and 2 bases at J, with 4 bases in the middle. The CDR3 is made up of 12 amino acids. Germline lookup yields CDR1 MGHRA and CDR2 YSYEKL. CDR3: CASSHIQETQYF. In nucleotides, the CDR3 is TGCGCCAGCAGCCACATTCAAGAGACCCAGTACTTC.

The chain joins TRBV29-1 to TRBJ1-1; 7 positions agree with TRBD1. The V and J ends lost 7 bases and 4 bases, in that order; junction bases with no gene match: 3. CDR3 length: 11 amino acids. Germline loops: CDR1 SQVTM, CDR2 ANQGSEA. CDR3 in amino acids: CSAGTVTEAFF. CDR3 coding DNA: TGCAGCGCAGGGACAGTCACTGAAGCTTTCTTT.

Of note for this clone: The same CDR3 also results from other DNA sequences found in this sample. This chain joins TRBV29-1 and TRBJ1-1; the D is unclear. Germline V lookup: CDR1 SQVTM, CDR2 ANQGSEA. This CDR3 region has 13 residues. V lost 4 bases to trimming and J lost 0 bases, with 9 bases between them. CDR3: CSVGTGLNTEAFF. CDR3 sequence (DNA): TGCAGCGTTGGTACGGGATTGAACACTGAAGCTTTCTTT.

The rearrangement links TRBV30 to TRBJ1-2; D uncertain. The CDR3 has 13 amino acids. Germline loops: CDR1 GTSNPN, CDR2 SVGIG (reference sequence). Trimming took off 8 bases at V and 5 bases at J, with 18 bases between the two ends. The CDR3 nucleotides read TGTGCCGGAAATCCGTCGGGCACTTATGGCTACACCTTC. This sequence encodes CAGNPSGTYGYTF.

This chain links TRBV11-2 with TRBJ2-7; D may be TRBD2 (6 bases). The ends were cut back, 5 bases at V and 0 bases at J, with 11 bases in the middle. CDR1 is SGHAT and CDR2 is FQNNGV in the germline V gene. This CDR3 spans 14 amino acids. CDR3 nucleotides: TGTGCCAGCAGCCTGGAGGGCAACTCCTACGAGCAGTACTTC. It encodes CASSLEGNSYEQYF.

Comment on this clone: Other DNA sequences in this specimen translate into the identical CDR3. This chain's CDR3 is CSASENYGYTF. DNA of the CDR3: TGCAGTGCTAGCGAAAACTATGGCTACACCTTC. This rearrangement joins TRBV20-1 to TRBJ1-2; D is ambiguous. The CDR3 length is 11 residues. In germline, CDR1 is DFQATT, CDR2 SNEGSKA (reference sequence). V gave up 3 bases and J gave up 2 bases, with 4 bases separating them.

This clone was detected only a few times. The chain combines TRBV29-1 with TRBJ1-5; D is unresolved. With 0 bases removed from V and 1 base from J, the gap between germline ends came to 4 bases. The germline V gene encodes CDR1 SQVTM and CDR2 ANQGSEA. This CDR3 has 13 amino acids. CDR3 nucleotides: TGCAGCGTTGAAGAGGGGAGCAATCAGCCCCAGCATTTT. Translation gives CSVEEGSNQPQHF.

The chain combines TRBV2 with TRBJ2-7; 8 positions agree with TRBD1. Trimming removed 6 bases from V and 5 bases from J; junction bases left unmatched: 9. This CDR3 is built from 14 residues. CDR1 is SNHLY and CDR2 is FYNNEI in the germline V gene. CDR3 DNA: TGTGCCAGCAGCGTTGACAGGGGAGTTGACGAGCAGTACTTC. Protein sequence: CASSVDRGVDEQYF. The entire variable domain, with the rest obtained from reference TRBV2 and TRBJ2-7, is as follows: EPEVTQTPSHQVTQMGQEVILRCVPISNHLYFYWYRQILGQKVEFLVSFYNNEISEKSEIFDDQFSVERPDGSNFTLKIRSTKLEDSAMYFCASSVDRGVDEQYFGPGTRLTVT.

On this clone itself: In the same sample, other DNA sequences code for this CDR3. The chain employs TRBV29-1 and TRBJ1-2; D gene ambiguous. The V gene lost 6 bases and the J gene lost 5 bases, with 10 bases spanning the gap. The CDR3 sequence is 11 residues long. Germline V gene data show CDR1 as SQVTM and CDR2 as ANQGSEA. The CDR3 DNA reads TGCAGCGTCACTAGGGATTATGGCTACACCTTC. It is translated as CSVTRDYGYTF.

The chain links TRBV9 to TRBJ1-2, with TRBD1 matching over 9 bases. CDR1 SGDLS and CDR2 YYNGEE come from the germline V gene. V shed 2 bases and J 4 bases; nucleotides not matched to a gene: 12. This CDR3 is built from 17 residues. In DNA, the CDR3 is TGTGCCAGCAGCGTGGGGCGGACAGGGGACTTTCTCTATGGCTACACCTTC. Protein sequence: CASSVGRTGDFLYGYTF.

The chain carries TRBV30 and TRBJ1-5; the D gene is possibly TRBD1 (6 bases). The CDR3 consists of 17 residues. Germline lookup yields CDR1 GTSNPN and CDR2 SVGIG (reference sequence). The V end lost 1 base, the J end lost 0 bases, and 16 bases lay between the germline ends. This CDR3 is CAWSGTSDSRSNQPQHF. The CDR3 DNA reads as TGTGCCTGGAGTGGCACATCGGACAGCCGTAGCAATCAGCCCCAGCATTTT.

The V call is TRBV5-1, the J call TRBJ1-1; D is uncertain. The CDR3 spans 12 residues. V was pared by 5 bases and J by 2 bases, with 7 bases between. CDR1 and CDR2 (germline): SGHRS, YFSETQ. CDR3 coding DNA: TGCGCCAGCAGGACGGACAACACTGAAGCTTTCTTT. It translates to CASRTDNTEAFF.

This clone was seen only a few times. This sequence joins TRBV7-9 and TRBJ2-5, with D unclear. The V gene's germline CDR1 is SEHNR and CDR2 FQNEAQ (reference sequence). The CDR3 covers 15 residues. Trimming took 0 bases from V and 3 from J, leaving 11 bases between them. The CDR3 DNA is TGTGCCAGCAGCTTAGCAGGCAGGATCGAAGAGACCCAGTACTTC. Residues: CASSLAGRIEETQYF.

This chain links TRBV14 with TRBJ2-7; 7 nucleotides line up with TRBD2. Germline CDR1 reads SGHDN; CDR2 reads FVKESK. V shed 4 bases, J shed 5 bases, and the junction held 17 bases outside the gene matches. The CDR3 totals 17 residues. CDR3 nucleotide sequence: TGTGCCAGCAGCCGAGAGCGGAGCGGGGAGTCCCTCCACGAGCAGTACTTC. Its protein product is CASSRERSGESLHEQYF.

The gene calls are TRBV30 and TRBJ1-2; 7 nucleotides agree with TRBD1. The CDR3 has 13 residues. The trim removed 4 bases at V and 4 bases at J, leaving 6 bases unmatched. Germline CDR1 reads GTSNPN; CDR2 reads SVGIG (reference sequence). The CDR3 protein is CAWTKTGSYGYTF. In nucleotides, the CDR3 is TGTGCCTGGACTAAGACAGGGAGCTATGGCTACACCTTC.

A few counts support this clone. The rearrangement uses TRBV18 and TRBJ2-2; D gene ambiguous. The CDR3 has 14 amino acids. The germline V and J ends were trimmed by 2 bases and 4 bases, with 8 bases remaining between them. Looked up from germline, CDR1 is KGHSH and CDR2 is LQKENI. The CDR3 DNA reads TGTGCCAGCTCACCAGGCGGATTCACCGGGGAGCTGTTTTTT. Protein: CASSPGGFTGELFF.

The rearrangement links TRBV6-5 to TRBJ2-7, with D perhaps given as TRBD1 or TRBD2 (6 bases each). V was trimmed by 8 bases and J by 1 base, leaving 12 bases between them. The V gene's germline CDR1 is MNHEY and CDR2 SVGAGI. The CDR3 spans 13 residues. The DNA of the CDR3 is TGTGCCAGCGTCGGGGGCAGATCCTACGAGCAGTACTTC. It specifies CASVGGRSYEQYF.

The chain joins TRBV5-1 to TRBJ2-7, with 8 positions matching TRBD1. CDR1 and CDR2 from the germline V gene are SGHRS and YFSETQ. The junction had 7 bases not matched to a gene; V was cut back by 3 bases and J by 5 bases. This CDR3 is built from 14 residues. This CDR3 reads CASSYGQGADEQYF. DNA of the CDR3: TGCGCCAGCAGCTACGGCCAGGGGGCCGACGAGCAGTACTTC.

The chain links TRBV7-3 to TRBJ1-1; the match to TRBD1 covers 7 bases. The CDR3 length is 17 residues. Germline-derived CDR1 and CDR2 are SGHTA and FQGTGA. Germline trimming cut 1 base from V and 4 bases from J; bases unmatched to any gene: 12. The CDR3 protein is CASSLKSAKQGFTEAFF. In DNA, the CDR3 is TGTGCCAGCAGCTTAAAGTCCGCTAAACAGGGGTTCACTGAAGCTTTCTTT.

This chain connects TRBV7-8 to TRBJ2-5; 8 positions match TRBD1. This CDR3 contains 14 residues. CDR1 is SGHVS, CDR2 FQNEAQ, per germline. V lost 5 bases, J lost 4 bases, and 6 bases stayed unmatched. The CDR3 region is CASSVGTGLETQYF. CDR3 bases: TGTGCCAGCAGCGTCGGGACAGGACTAGAGACCCAGTACTTC.

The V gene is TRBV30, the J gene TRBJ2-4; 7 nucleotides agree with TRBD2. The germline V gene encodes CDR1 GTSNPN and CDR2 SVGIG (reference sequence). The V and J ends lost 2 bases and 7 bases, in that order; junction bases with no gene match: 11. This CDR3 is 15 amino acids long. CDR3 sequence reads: CAWSPNNLGGNIQYF. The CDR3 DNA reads TGTGCCTGGAGTCCGAATAACCTGGGGGGGAACATTCAGTACTTC.

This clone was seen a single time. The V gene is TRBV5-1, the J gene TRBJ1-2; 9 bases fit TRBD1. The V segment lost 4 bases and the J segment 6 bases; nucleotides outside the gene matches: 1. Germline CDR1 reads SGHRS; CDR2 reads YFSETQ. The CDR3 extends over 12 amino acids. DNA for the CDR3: TGCGCCAGCAGCCGGACAGGGGATGGCTACACCTTC. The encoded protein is CASSRTGDGYTF.

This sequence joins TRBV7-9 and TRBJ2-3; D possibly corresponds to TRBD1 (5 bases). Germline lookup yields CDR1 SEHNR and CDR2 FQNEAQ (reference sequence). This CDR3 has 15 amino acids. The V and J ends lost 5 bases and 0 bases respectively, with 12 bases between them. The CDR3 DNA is TGTGCCAGCAGCACTGGACGGACAAGCACAGATACGCAGTATTTT. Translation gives CASSTGRTSTDTQYF.